The clone carrying this T cell receptor (beta chain) showed up just a few times. The target antigen is unknown. CDR3 length equals 13 residues. Germline V lookup: CDR1 SGHRS, CDR2 YFSETQ. V was shortened by 4 bases and J by 10 bases, with 15 bases between the two germline ends. Libraries for TCRalpha and TCRbeta carried sample barcodes and unique molecular identifiers via 5'RACE. TCRdb itself ran the 5' RACE reads through MiXCR, one entry per CDR3 protein. The table lists roughly 130,000 distinct CDR3 sequences, roughly 15% of them singletons. The sample is drawn from a study of T-cell memory formation after mild COVID-19. Study observations and caveats: There was a balanced CD4/CD8 profile in clones contracting day 15 to 85, and later expanders leaned CD4+.

Sequenced input: PBMCs or a T cell subset sorted from them (not recorded which). This clonotype was obtained from an adult woman who had mild COVID-19 (a few samples of this study predate the infection). Cell type and time point are not known. This chain connects TRBV5-1 to TRBJ2-1; no clear D gene. CDR3 protein: CASSPEWVGEQFF. The CDR3 DNA reads as TGCGCCAGCAGCCCGGAGTGGGTGGGCGAGCAGTTCTTC.